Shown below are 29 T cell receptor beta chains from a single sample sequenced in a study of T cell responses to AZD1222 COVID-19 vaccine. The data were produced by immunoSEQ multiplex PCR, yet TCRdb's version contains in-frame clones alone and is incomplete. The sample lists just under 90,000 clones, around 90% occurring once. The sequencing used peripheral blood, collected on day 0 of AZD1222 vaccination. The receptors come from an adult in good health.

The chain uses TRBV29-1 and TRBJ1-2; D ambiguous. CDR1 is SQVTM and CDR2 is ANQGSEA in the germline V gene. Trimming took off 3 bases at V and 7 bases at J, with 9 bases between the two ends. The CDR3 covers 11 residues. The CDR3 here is CSVEGNGGYTF. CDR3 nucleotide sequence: TGCAGCGTTGAGGGAAATGGTGGCTACACCTTC.

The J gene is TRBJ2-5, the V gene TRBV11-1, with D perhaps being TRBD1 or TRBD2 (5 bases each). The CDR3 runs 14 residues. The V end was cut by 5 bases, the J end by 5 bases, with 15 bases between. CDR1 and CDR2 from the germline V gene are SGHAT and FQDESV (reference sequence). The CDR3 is CASSNQVWGETQYF. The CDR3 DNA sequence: TGTGCCAGCAGCAACCAGGTGTGGGGGGAGACCCAGTACTTC. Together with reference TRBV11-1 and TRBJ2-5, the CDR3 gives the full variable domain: EAEVAQSPRYKITEKSQAVAFWCDPISGHATLYWYRQILGQGPELLVQFQDESVVDDSQLPKDRFSAERLKGVDSTLKIQPAELGDSAMYLCASSNQVWGETQYFGPGTRLLVL.

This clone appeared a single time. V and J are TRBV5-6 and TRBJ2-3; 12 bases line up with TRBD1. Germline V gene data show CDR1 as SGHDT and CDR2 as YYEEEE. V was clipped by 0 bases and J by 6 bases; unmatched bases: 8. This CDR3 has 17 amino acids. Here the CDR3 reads CASSLAGGTGGYDTQYF. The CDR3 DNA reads TGTGCCAGCAGCTTGGCCGGGGGGACAGGGGGCTACGATACGCAGTATTTT.

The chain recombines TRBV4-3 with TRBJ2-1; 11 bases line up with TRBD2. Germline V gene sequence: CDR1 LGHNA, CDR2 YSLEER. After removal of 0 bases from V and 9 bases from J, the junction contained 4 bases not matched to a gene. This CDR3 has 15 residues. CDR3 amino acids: CASSQETSGKGEQFF. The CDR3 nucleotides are TGCGCCAGCAGCCAAGAGACTAGCGGGAAGGGTGAGCAGTTCTTC.

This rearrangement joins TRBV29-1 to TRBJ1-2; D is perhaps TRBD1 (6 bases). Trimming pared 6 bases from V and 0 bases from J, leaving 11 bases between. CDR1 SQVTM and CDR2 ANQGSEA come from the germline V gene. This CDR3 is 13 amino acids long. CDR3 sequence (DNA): TGCAGCGTAGCGGGGGGGCCTAACTATGGCTACACCTTC. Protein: CSVAGGPNYGYTF.

CDR3 sequence reads: CASSLASASYEQYF. The CDR3 DNA follows: TGTGCCAGCAGCTTGGCTAGCGCGTCCTACGAGCAGTACTTC. This chain joins TRBV5-4 and TRBJ2-7; weak D call: TRBD2 (6 bases). Trimming shortened V by 0 bases and J by 1 base, and 8 bases separated the two germline ends. There are 14 residues in the CDR3. Germline CDR1 reads SGHNT; CDR2 reads YYREEE (reference sequence).

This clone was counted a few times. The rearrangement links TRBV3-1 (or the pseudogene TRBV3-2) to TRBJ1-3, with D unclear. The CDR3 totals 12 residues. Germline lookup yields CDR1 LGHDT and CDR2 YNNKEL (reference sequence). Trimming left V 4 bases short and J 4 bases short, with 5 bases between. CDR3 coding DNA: TGTGCCAGCAGCCCCCCGGGAAACACCATATATTTT. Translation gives CASSPPGNTIYF.

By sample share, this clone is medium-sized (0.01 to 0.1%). CDR3 loop: CASSTQSEAFF. CDR3 DNA: TGTGCCAGTAGTACACAATCGGAAGCTTTCTTT. The chain employs TRBV19 and TRBJ1-1; the D is unclear. V was cut by 4 bases and J by 8 bases, with 8 bases left in between. CDR1 and CDR2 from the germline V gene are LNHDA and SQIVND (reference sequence). The CDR3 spans 11 residues.

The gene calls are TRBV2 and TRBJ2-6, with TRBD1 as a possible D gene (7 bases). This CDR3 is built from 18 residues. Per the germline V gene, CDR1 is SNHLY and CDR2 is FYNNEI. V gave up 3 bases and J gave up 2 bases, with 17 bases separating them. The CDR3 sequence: CASSEEGAPSAGANVLTF. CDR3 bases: TGTGCCAGCAGTGAGGAGGGGGCGCCGTCCGCTGGGGCCAACGTCCTGACTTTC.

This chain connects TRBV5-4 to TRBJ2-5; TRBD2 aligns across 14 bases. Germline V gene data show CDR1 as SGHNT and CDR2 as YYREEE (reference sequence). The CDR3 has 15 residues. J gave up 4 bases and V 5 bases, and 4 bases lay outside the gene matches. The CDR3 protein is CASRSGTSGRETQYF. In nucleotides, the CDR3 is TGTGCCAGCAGATCCGGGACTAGCGGGAGAGAGACCCAGTACTTC.

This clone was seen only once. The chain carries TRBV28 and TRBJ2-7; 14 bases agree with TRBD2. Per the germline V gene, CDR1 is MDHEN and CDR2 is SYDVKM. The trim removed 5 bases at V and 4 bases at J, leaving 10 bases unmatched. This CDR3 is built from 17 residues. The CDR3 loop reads CASSHYAGLAGVYEQYF. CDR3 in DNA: TGTGCCAGCAGTCATTACGCGGGACTAGCGGGAGTTTACGAGCAGTACTTC.

The CDR3 nucleotides read TGCGCCAGCAGACCACAGGGGAATAATGAAAAACTGTTTTTT. The encoded protein is CASRPQGNNEKLFF. The chain links TRBV5-1 to TRBJ1-4; 7 bases fit TRBD1. The CDR3 consists of 14 residues. With 5 bases clipped from V and 4 bases from J, the junction kept 5 bases outside the gene matches. Germline values: CDR1 SGHRS, CDR2 YFSETQ.

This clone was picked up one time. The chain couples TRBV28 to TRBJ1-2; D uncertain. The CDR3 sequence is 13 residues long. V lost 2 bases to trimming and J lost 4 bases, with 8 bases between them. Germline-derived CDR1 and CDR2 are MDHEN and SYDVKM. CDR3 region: CASSLPGSYGYTF. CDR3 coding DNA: TGTGCCAGCAGTTTACCGGGGAGCTATGGCTACACCTTC.

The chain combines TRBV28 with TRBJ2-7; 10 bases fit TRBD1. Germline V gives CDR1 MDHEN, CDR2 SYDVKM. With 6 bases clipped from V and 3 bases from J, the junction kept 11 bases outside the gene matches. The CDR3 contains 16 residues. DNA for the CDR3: TGTGCCAGCAGAATCAGGCCCGGGACAGGGGACTACGAGCAGTACTTC. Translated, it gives CASRIRPGTGDYEQYF.

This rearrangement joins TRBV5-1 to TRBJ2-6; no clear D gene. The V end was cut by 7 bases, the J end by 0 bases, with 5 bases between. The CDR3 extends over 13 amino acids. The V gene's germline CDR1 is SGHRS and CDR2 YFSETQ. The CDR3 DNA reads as TGCGCCAGCCTGAGCTCTGGGGCCAACGTCCTGACTTTC. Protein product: CASLSSGANVLTF. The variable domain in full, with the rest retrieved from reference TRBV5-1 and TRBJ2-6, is KAGVTQTPRYLIKTRGQQVTLSCSPISGHRSVSWYQQTPGQGLQFLFEYFSETQRNKGNFPGRFSGRQFSNSRSEMNVSTLELGDSALYLCASLSSGANVLTFGAGSRLTVL.

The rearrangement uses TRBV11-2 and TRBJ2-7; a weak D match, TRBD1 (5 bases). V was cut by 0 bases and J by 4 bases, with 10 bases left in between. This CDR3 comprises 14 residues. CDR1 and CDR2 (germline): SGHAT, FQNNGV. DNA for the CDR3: TGTGCCAGCAGCTTAGATGTTCGACAGTACGAGCAGTACTTC. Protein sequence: CASSLDVRQYEQYF.

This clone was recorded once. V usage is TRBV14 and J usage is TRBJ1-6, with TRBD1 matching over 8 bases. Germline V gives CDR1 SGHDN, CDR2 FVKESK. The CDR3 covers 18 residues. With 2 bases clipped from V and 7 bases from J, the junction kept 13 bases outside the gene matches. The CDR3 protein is CASSQYPLTGVENSPLHF. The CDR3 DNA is TGTGCCAGCAGCCAATACCCATTGACAGGGGTAGAGAATTCACCCCTCCACTTT. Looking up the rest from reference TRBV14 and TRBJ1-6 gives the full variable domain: EAGVTQFPSHSVIEKGQTVTLRCDPISGHDNLYWYRRVMGKEIKFLLHFVKESKQDESGMPNNRFLAERTGGTYSTLKVQPAELEDSGVYFCASSQYPLTGVENSPLHFGNGTRLTVT.

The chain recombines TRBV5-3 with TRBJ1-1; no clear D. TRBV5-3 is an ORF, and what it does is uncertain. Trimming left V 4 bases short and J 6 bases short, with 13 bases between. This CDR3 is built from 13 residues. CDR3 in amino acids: CARSLSHGAEAFF. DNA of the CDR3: TGTGCCAGAAGCCTCAGTCATGGGGCTGAAGCTTTCTTT.

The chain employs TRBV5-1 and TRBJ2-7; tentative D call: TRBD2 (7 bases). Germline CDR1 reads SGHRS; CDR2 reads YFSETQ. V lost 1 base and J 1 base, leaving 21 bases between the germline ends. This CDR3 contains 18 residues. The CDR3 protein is CASSLWGGRGASSYEQYF. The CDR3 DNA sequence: TGCGCCAGCAGCTTGTGGGGGGGCAGGGGAGCCAGTTCCTACGAGCAGTACTTC.

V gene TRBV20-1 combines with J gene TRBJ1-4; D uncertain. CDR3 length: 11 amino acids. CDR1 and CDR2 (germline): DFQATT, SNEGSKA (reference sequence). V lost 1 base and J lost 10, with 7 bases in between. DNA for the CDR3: TGCAGTGCTAGAGGTGGCGTAAAACTGTTTTTT. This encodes CSARGGVKLFF.

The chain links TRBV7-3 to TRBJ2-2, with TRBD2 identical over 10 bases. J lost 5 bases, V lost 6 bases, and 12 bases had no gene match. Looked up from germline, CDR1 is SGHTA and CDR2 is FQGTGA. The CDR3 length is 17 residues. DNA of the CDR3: TGTGCCAGCAGACCGACGGCTAGCGGGAGTTCTACCGGGGAGCTGTTTTTT. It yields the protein CASRPTASGSSTGELFF.

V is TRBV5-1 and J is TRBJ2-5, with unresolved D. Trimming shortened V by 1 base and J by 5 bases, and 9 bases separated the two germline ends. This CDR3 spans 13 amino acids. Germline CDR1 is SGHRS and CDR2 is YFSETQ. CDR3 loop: CASSLYIFETQYF. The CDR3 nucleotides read TGCGCCAGCAGCTTGTACATCTTCGAGACCCAGTACTTC.

The CDR3 nucleotides read TGTGCCAGCAGCTTAGTGGGGGCTCTGCAGTACTTC. This encodes CASSLVGALQYF. The chain links TRBV11-1 to TRBJ2-7, with D perhaps TRBD1 (6 bases). This CDR3 is 12 amino acids long. Trimming shortened V by 1 base and J by 9 bases, and 10 bases separated the two germline ends. Germline CDR1 is SGHAT and CDR2 is FQDESV (reference sequence).

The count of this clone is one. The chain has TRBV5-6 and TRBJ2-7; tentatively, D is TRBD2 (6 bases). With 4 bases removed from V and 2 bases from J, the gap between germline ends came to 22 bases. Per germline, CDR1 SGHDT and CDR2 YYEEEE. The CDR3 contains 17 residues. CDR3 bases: TGTGCCAGCAGCCCGGGGGTTTTGGGGGAGGCAACCTACGAGCAGTACTTC. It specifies CASSPGVLGEATYEQYF.

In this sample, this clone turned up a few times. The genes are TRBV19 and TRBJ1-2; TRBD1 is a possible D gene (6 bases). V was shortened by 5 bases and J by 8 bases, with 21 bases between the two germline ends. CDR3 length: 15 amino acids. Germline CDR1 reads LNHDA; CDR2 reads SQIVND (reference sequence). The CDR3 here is CASSSNRDIGAGYTF. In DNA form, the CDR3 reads TGTGCCAGTAGTTCTAACCGGGACATCGGGGCGGGCTACACCTTC.

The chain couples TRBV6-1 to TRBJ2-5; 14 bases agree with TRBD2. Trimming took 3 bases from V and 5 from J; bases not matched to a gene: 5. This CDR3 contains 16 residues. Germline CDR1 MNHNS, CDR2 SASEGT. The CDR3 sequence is CASSDGTSGRGETQYF. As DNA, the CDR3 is TGTGCCAGCAGTGACGGGACTAGCGGGAGAGGGGAGACCCAGTACTTC.

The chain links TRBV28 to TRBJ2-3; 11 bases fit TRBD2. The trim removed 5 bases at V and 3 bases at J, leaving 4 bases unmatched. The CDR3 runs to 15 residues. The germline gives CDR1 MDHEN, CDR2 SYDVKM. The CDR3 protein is CASSKRTSGTDTQYF. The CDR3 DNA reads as TGTGCCAGCAGTAAACGGACTAGCGGGACAGATACGCAGTATTTT.

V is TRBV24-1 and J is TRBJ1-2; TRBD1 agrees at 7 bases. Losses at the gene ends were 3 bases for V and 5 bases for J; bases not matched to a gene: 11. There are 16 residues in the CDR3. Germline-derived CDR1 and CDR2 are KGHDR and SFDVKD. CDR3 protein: CATSDPGQSSLYGYTF. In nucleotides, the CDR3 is TGTGCCACCAGTGATCCGGGACAGAGTAGTCTATATGGCTACACCTTC.

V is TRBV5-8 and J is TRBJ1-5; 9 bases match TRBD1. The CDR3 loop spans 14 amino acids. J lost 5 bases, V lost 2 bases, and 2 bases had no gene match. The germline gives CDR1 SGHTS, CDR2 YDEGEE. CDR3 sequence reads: CASSFRQGDQPQHF. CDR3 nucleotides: TGTGCCAGCAGCTTCAGACAGGGGGATCAGCCCCAGCATTTT.